Here is one T cell receptor beta chain with its context. Original handling: Using reference gene primer amplification, nucleated cell counts were estimated. The assay was immunoSEQ multiplex PCR, and TCRdb's table has in-frame clones only and misses some. The DNA gave D and trimming, while V, J and clone size come from that table. The table has 150,000 to 170,000 clones, 80% to 90% seen once; the top ten hold under 8.5%. This entry belongs to a study of blood T cell repertoires in COVID-19. CDR1 SGHTA and CDR2 FQGTGA come from the germline V gene. V lost 2 bases and J 7 bases, leaving 15 bases between the germline ends. This CDR3 is built from 15 residues. Followed longitudinally, the Seattle patients had been enrolled during active infection.

This clonotype was obtained from a woman aged 55-69 years with COVID-19, enrolled during active disease. The V call is TRBV7-3, the J call TRBJ2-1, with TRBD2 as a possible D gene (7 bases). Sequencing was done on a sample of peripheral blood. The CDR3 DNA follows: TGTGCCAGCAGCTTACCCAGGGGAGGGAGGAATGAGCAGTTCTTC. Protein product: CASSLPRGGRNEQFF.